The 16 T cell receptor beta chains below come from one sample, sequenced in a study of control samples from healthy donors and cancer patients. Clones were read by immunoSEQ multiplex PCR, and TCRdb kept only the in-frame ones, dropping some. The sample shows some 120,000 clones, 93% of them seen only once. Sample: blood. The receptor set was obtained from a man younger than 40 in good health.

This chain links TRBV5-5 with TRBJ1-1; D gene uncertain. V lost 0 bases to trimming and J lost 10 bases, with 13 bases between them. This CDR3 contains 13 residues. Germline V lookup: CDR1 SGHKS, CDR2 YYEKEE (reference sequence). The CDR3 spells CASSLVGRAGAFF. CDR3 DNA: TGTGCCAGCAGCTTGGTAGGGAGGGCTGGAGCTTTCTTT.

V usage is TRBV2 and J usage is TRBJ2-1, with 9 bases that match TRBD1. The CDR3 runs to 13 residues. Trimming at V came to 11 bases and at J to 7 bases, leaving 9 bases not matched to a gene. Germline V gene lookup returns CDR1 SNHLY and CDR2 FYNNEI. This CDR3 is CAGTGGVSNEQFF. CDR3 nucleotide sequence: TGTGCCGGAACAGGGGGCGTATCAAATGAGCAGTTCTTC.

The gene calls are TRBV28 and TRBJ2-7, with D tentatively TRBD1 or TRBD2 (5 bases each). CDR3 size: 12 residues. V was trimmed by 6 bases and J by 3 bases, leaving 9 bases between them. Germline CDR1 reads MDHEN; CDR2 reads SYDVKM. The CDR3 DNA follows: TGTGCCAGCAGCAATGGGGGCTACGAGCAGTACTTC. Translated, it gives CASSNGGYEQYF.

V is TRBV10-3 and J is TRBJ1-2; D call uncertain. Germline CDR1 reads ENHRY; CDR2 reads SYGVKD. Trimming removed 0 bases at V and 7 bases at J, with 15 bases between. The CDR3 runs 15 residues. The CDR3 protein is CAISESMAGEGGYTF. CDR3 DNA: TGTGCCATCAGTGAGTCGATGGCAGGAGAAGGTGGCTACACCTTC.

The V and J genes are TRBV3-1 (or the pseudogene TRBV3-2) and TRBJ2-5; D gene uncertain. Germline assignment: CDR1 LGHDT and CDR2 YNNKEL (reference sequence). V was cut by 5 bases and J by 5 bases, with 9 bases left in between. The CDR3 totals 12 residues. CDR3: CASSERKETQYF. The CDR3 DNA is TGTGCCAGCAGCGAAAGGAAGGAGACCCAGTACTTC.

The rearrangement joins TRBV3-1 (or the pseudogene TRBV3-2) to TRBJ1-2; TRBD1 aligns across 7 bases. The CDR3 extends over 16 amino acids. V gave up 4 bases and J gave up 3 bases; unmatched junction bases: 11. The germline CDR1 and CDR2 sequences are LGHDT and YNNKEL (reference sequence). CDR3 in amino acids: CASSPSPQGGYYGYTF. For the CDR3, the DNA is TGTGCCAGCAGCCCGAGCCCCCAGGGGGGTTACTATGGCTACACCTTC.

This clone was observed a single time. This rearrangement joins TRBV7-8 to TRBJ2-5; TRBD1 matches at 7 bases. Germline CDR1 and CDR2: SGHVS and FQNEAQ. With 3 bases clipped from V and 7 bases from J, the junction kept 8 bases outside the gene matches. The CDR3 has 14 residues. CDR3 nucleotides: TGTGCCAGCAGCTTCGACAGGGTTCTCCGGACCCAGTACTTC. Its protein is CASSFDRVLRTQYF.

This chain joins TRBV2 and TRBJ2-7; 7 bases agree with TRBD2. Trimming took 8 bases from V and 7 from J; bases not matched to a gene: 8. CDR3 length equals 12 residues. Germline CDR1 is SNHLY and CDR2 is FYNNEI. For the CDR3, the DNA is TGTGCCAGCCTGGGGGGGGAAGGGGAGCAGTACTTC. Translating gives CASLGGEGEQYF.

The V gene is TRBV7-8, the J gene TRBJ2-7, with unresolved D. The V and J ends lost 5 bases and 3 bases respectively, with 8 bases between them. The CDR3 spans 12 residues. CDR1 is SGHVS and CDR2 is FQNEAQ in the germline V gene. CDR3 coding DNA: TGTGCCAGCAGCCCAAGCAGCTACGAGCAGTACTTC. Protein: CASSPSSYEQYF.

This sequence joins TRBV11-2 and TRBJ2-7; D is tentatively TRBD1 or TRBD2 (6 bases each). The V end lost 5 bases, the J end lost 7 bases, and 12 bases lay between the germline ends. This CDR3 has 12 residues. CDR1 is SGHAT and CDR2 is FQNNGV in the germline V gene. CDR3 loop: CASSPGGGEQYV. The CDR3 nucleotides read TGTGCCAGCAGCCCCGGGGGCGGAGAGCAGTACGTC.

The V gene is TRBV11-2, the J gene TRBJ1-3, with a possible D match to TRBD1 (6 bases). The CDR3 sequence is 16 residues long. The germline V gene encodes CDR1 SGHAT and CDR2 FQNNGV. Trimming removed 1 base from V and 4 bases from J, with 14 bases in between. The CDR3: CASSLGPIGQGNTIYF. For the CDR3, the DNA is TGTGCCAGCAGCTTAGGGCCGATTGGACAGGGAAACACCATATATTTT.

This clone was detected only once. The chain employs TRBV28 and TRBJ2-2; 10 positions match TRBD2. This CDR3 is 17 amino acids long. J was trimmed by 1 base and V by 3 bases; bases with no gene match: 5. Germline lookup yields CDR1 MDHEN and CDR2 SYDVKM. CDR3 nucleotide sequence: TGTGCCAGCAGTTTGGTACCTAGCGGGGGGAACACCGGGGAGCTGTTTTTT. Translating gives CASSLVPSGGNTGELFF.

The rearrangement joins TRBV19 to TRBJ1-2; D not certain. V lost 2 bases and J lost 4, with 11 bases in between. The CDR3 totals 14 residues. The V gene's germline CDR1 is LNHDA and CDR2 SQIVND (reference sequence). The CDR3 DNA is TGTGCCAGTAGTATAACCCTCACTGGCTATGGCTACACCTTC. It encodes CASSITLTGYGYTF.

This clone appeared a single time. This rearrangement joins TRBV7-9 to TRBJ1-4; TRBD1 might be the D (5 bases). Trimming left V 5 bases short and J 6 bases short, with 22 bases between. In germline, CDR1 is SEHNR, CDR2 FQNEAQ (reference sequence). The CDR3 is 17 amino acids. CDR3 amino acids: CASSPLGTGPWDEKLFF. The CDR3 coding sequence is TGTGCCAGCAGCCCCCTGGGGACCGGGCCCTGGGATGAAAAACTGTTTTTT. The whole variable domain, filled in from reference TRBV7-9 and TRBJ1-4, reads DTGVSQNPRHKITKRGQNVTFRCDPISEHNRLYWYRQTLGQGPEFLTYFQNEAQLEKSRLLSDRFSAERPKGSFSTLEIQRTEQGDSAMYLCASSPLGTGPWDEKLFFGSGTQLSVL.

This clone was seen a few times. The V and J genes are TRBV27 and TRBJ1-2; D is undetermined. This CDR3 is 13 amino acids long. The V gene's germline CDR1 is MNHEY and CDR2 SMNVEV (reference sequence). The germline V and J ends were trimmed by 4 bases and 7 bases, with 13 bases remaining between them. The CDR3, as DNA: TGTGCCAGCAGTTCGGAGGGAATGGGTGGCTACACCTTC. Encoded protein: CASSSEGMGGYTF.

The rearrangement joins TRBV19 to TRBJ1-1; no firm D call. V dropped 4 bases and J dropped 0 bases, with 6 bases sitting between them. In germline, CDR1 is LNHDA, CDR2 SQIVND (reference sequence). The CDR3 contains 13 residues. Here the CDR3 DNA reads TGTGCCAGTAGTAACACAATGAACACTGAAGCTTTCTTT. It translates to CASSNTMNTEAFF.